A single sample gave rise to the 29 T cell receptor beta chains below, sequenced in a study of graft-versus-host responses after intestinal transplantation. For these receptors, no antigen is known. Assay: immunoSEQ multiplex PCR; the TCRdb copy retains only in-frame clones and omits some. The data show roughly 120,000 clones, about 92% seen once. The sample here was unstimulated CD8+ T cells sorted from spleen or lymph node cells, taken before transplant. These receptors all come from a human donor who was the organ donor for an intestinal transplant.

The V gene is TRBV9, the J gene TRBJ2-1; 10 positions match TRBD2. Germline V gene data show CDR1 as SGDLS and CDR2 as YYNGEE. Losses at the gene ends were 3 bases for V and 1 base for J; bases not matched to a gene: 16. The CDR3 is 20 residues long. The CDR3 reads CASSAGWTSGKGRSYNEQFF. The CDR3 DNA reads as TGTGCCAGCAGCGCCGGGTGGACTAGCGGAAAGGGGAGGTCCTACAATGAGCAGTTCTTC.

This rearrangement joins TRBV28 to TRBJ2-5; 7 nucleotides agree with TRBD2. There are 13 residues in the CDR3. The germline V gene has CDR1 MDHEN and CDR2 SYDVKM. With V trimmed by 6 bases and J by 9 bases, 10 bases remained unmatched. The DNA for the CDR3 is TGTGCCAGCAGGGGTAGGGCGGGGGTCTCCCAGTACTTC. Amino acids: CASRGRAGVSQYF. Based on the CDR3 plus reference TRBV28 and TRBJ2-5, the full variable domain is DVKVTQSSRYLVKRTGEKVFLECVQDMDHENMFWYRQDPGLGLRLIYFSYDVKMKEKGDIPEGYSVSREKKERFSLILESASTNQTSMYLCASRGRAGVSQYFGPGTRLLVL.

The genes are TRBV12-5 and TRBJ2-3; D unresolved. The V end lost 5 bases, the J end lost 0 bases, and 15 bases lay between the germline ends. The CDR3 runs to 16 residues. CDR1 LGHNT and CDR2 FRNRAP come from the germline V gene. The CDR3 DNA reads TGTGCTAGTGGTCCCCGTGACGGATTAAGCACAGATACGCAGTATTTT. This encodes CASGPRDGLSTDTQYF.

The J gene is TRBJ1-1, the V gene TRBV29-1, with D unclear. Deletions cut 4 bases from V and 0 bases from J, with 12 bases between. From germline, CDR1 is SQVTM and CDR2 ANQGSEA. CDR3 length: 14 amino acids. In DNA form, the CDR3 reads TGCAGCGTTGCATGGGCCGTTATGAACACTGAAGCTTTCTTT. It yields the protein CSVAWAVMNTEAFF.

V and J are TRBV4-3 and TRBJ2-2, with 10 bases fitting TRBD2. Unmatched junction bases numbered 5, after V lost 4 bases and J lost 3 bases. The length of the CDR3 is 16 residues. Germline V gene data show CDR1 as LGHNA and CDR2 as YSLEER. Here the CDR3 reads CASSPTSGRDTGELFF. CDR3 sequence (DNA): TGCGCCAGCAGCCCGACCAGCGGGAGGGACACCGGGGAGCTGTTTTTT.

The chain carries TRBV9 and TRBJ2-1; 7 positions match TRBD2. Germline V gene lookup returns CDR1 SGDLS and CDR2 YYNGEE. This CDR3 contains 15 residues. Trimming cost V 2 bases and J 7 bases; bases outside gene matches: 9. The CDR3, as DNA: TGTGCCAGCAGCGTCGGACTAGTTCGAGGGAATGAGCAGTTCTTC. Translated: CASSVGLVRGNEQFF. Supplemented by reference TRBV9 and TRBJ2-1, the full variable domain reads DSGVTQTPKHLITATGQRVTLRCSPRSGDLSVYWYQQSLDQGLQFLIQYYNGEERAKGNILERFSAQQFPDLHSELNLSSLELGDSALYFCASSVGLVRGNEQFFGPGTRLTVL.

The chain carries TRBV5-4 and TRBJ2-3; D gene unclear. From germline, CDR1 is SGHNT and CDR2 YYREEE (reference sequence). This CDR3 has 12 residues. The V gene lost 4 bases and the J gene lost 1 base, with 4 bases spanning the gap. Here the CDR3 reads CASSAGTDTQYF. The CDR3 coding sequence is TGTGCCAGCAGCGCCGGCACAGATACGCAGTATTTT. The whole variable domain, filled in from reference TRBV5-4 and TRBJ2-3, reads ETGVTQSPTHLIKTRGQQVTLRCSSQSGHNTVSWYQQALGQGPQFIFQYYREEENGRGNFPPRFSGLQFPNYSSELNVNALELDDSALYLCASSAGTDTQYFGPGTRLTVL.

The chain carries TRBV27 and TRBJ2-7; D is possibly TRBD2 (6 bases). Trimming removed 2 bases from V and 6 bases from J, with 8 bases in between. Germline V CDR1 and CDR2: MNHEY, SMNVEV (reference sequence). The CDR3 covers 12 residues. The CDR3 nucleotides read TGTGCCAGCAGTTTACAGGGAGGCGAGCAGTACTTC. Protein sequence: CASSLQGGEQYF.

The chain combines TRBV9 with TRBJ2-1; 11 bases agree with TRBD2. Trimming cost V 4 bases and J 5 bases; bases outside gene matches: 8. The CDR3 runs 16 residues. Germline lookup yields CDR1 SGDLS and CDR2 YYNGEE. CDR3 amino acids: CASSFYSGLADNEQFF. CDR3 coding DNA: TGTGCCAGCAGCTTCTACTCGGGACTAGCGGACAATGAGCAGTTCTTC.

V and J are TRBV6-1 and TRBJ1-6; D not certain. CDR1 MNHNS and CDR2 SASEGT come from the germline V gene. The CDR3 is 14 residues long. V lost 3 bases, J lost 7 bases, and 10 bases lay in between. DNA for the CDR3: TGTGCCAGCAGTGAGGGAACGGTCAATTCACCCCTCCACTTT. This codes for CASSEGTVNSPLHF.

The chain couples TRBV5-1 to TRBJ2-7; D ambiguous. Trimming stripped 0 bases from V and 1 base from J, with 8 bases between. CDR1 is SGHRS and CDR2 is YFSETQ in the germline V gene. The CDR3 length is 14 residues. The CDR3 is CASSLDGWSYEQYF. The DNA for the CDR3 is TGCGCCAGCAGCTTGGATGGTTGGTCCTACGAGCAGTACTTC.

This sequence joins TRBV6-5 and TRBJ2-1; 14 nucleotides agree with TRBD2. V lost 10 bases, J lost 5 bases, and 4 bases stayed unmatched. This CDR3 contains 14 residues. Germline CDR1 MNHEY, CDR2 SVGAGI. The CDR3 coding sequence is TGTGCCACCGGGACTAGCGGGAGCCACAATGAGCAGTTCTTC. It is translated as CATGTSGSHNEQFF.

The genes are TRBV30 and TRBJ2-1; TRBD2 matches at 7 bases. Germline CDR1 reads GTSNPN; CDR2 reads SVGIG (reference sequence). The CDR3 has 14 amino acids. The V segment lost 2 bases and the J segment 7 bases; nucleotides outside the gene matches: 8. The CDR3 nucleotides read TGTGCCTGGAGTTTCGGGGGAGGGCGAAATGAGCAGTTCTTC. Protein product: CAWSFGGGRNEQFF. Variable domain in full (rest from reference TRBV30 and TRBJ2-1): SQTIHQWPATLVQPVGSPLSLECTVEGTSNPNLYWYRQAAGRGLQLLFYSVGIGQISSEVPQNLSASRPQDRQFILSSKKLLLSDSGFYLCAWSFGGGRNEQFFGPGTRLTVL.

The V and J genes are TRBV6-6 and TRBJ2-7; the D is unclear. The CDR3 loop spans 14 amino acids. CDR1 MNHNY and CDR2 SVGAGI come from the germline V gene (reference sequence). V was pared by 5 bases and J by 1 base, with 12 bases between. This CDR3 reads CASSPKMVSYEQYF. CDR3 nucleotides: TGTGCCAGCAGTCCTAAGATGGTTTCCTACGAGCAGTACTTC.

The V and J genes are TRBV6-1 and TRBJ2-7; no definite D call. Germline values: CDR1 MNHNS, CDR2 SASEGT. This CDR3 region has 11 residues. Trimming stripped 5 bases from V and 2 bases from J, with 4 bases between. The CDR3 DNA reads TGTGCCAGCAGTTACACCTACGAGCAGTACTTC. This sequence encodes CASSYTYEQYF.

The chain employs TRBV30 and TRBJ2-7; maybe TRBD2 (6 bases). The CDR3 extends over 13 amino acids. V shed 0 bases and J shed 2 bases, with 8 bases lying between them. Per germline, CDR1 GTSNPN and CDR2 SVGIG (reference sequence). In DNA, the CDR3 is TGTGCCTGGAGTGTGGGGGAGGCCTACGAGCAGTACTTC. This sequence encodes CAWSVGEAYEQYF.

A word on this clone: The same CDR3 can be traced to other DNA sequences in this sample. V gene TRBV28 combines with J gene TRBJ1-2; perhaps TRBD1 as D (5 bases). Between the trimmed V and J ends, which lost 3 bases and 5 bases, there was a span of 10 bases. CDR1 is MDHEN, CDR2 SYDVKM, per germline. The CDR3 contains 13 residues. The CDR3, as DNA: TGTGCCAGCAGTTTGGGGTCAGGGTATGGCTACACCTTC. Residues: CASSLGSGYGYTF.

This clone has a handful of counts. The V gene is TRBV6-4, the J gene TRBJ2-1; D is unclear. The CDR3 has 14 residues. Between the trimmed V and J ends, which lost 0 bases and 6 bases, there was a span of 9 bases. In germline, CDR1 is MRHNA, CDR2 SNTAGT. Here the CDR3 reads CASSDSGASNEQFF. The CDR3 region has the DNA TGTGCCAGCAGTGACTCCGGCGCTTCCAATGAGCAGTTCTTC.

The chain employs TRBV10-3 and TRBJ2-3; a weak D match, TRBD2 (6 bases). Trimming stripped 4 bases from V and 1 base from J, with 9 bases between. The length of the CDR3 is 14 residues. Germline CDR1 and CDR2: ENHRY and SYGVKD. CDR3 sequence: CAISGTTGTDTQYF. The DNA for the CDR3 is TGTGCCATCAGTGGGACTACGGGCACAGATACGCAGTATTTT.

CDR3 in DNA: TGTGCCAGCAGCGTAGAAGCGGGAGACACCGGGGAGCTGTTTTTT. Its translation is CASSVEAGDTGELFF. The chain joins TRBV9 to TRBJ2-2; 8 nucleotides match TRBD2. Losses at the gene ends were 0 bases for V and 3 bases for J; bases not matched to a gene: 1. The CDR3 totals 15 residues. Germline values: CDR1 SGDLS, CDR2 YYNGEE.

The chain uses TRBV7-8 and TRBJ2-5; D is possibly TRBD2 (5 bases). The CDR3 is 13 amino acids. Between the trimmed V and J ends, which lost 0 bases and 5 bases, there was a span of 7 bases. In germline, CDR1 is SGHVS, CDR2 FQNEAQ. The chain's CDR3 is CASSLAGVETQYF. The CDR3 nucleotides read TGTGCCAGCAGCTTAGCGGGAGTGGAGACCCAGTACTTC.

This clone was recorded once. The chain is built from TRBV5-4 and TRBJ2-5; 7 bases are shared with TRBD2. The CDR3 runs to 16 residues. The germline V gene has CDR1 SGHNT and CDR2 YYREEE (reference sequence). Trimming removed 2 bases from V and 5 bases from J; junction bases left unmatched: 12. The CDR3 DNA is TGTGCCAGCAGCTTACGGCAGGGAGGGGTACGGGAGACCCAGTACTTC. This codes for CASSLRQGGVRETQYF.

This chain joins TRBV29-1 and TRBJ1-2; no clear D gene. The CDR3 contains 16 residues. The germline gives CDR1 SQVTM, CDR2 ANQGSEA. Between the trimmed V and J ends, which lost 5 bases and 0 bases, there was a span of 19 bases. CDR3 coding DNA: TGCAGCGTTCCATTTTTCGGCGAGCCCTCTAACTATGGCTACACCTTC. Translated, it gives CSVPFFGEPSNYGYTF.

The chain carries TRBV30 and TRBJ2-1, with 8 bases lining up with TRBD1. Germline assignment: CDR1 GTSNPN and CDR2 SVGIG (reference sequence). V lost 6 bases and J lost 5; bases outside the gene matches: 12. This CDR3 is 15 amino acids long. CDR3 coding DNA: TGTGCCTGCGACTTTATTGGGACAGGTAACAATGAGCAGTTCTTC. It is translated as CACDFIGTGNNEQFF.

CDR3: CASSPAVRYGYTF. The CDR3 region has the DNA TGTGCCAGTAGCCCGGCGGTGAGGTATGGCTACACCTTC. The chain employs TRBV19 and TRBJ1-2; D is unresolved. V was pared by 6 bases and J by 5 bases, with 13 bases between. The CDR3 is 13 residues long. Germline V gene sequence: CDR1 LNHDA, CDR2 SQIVND (reference sequence).

The gene calls are TRBV19 and TRBJ2-1; D possibly corresponds to TRBD2 (5 bases). Germline V gene lookup returns CDR1 LNHDA and CDR2 SQIVND (reference sequence). Deletions cut 6 bases from V and 4 bases from J, with 7 bases between. This CDR3 contains 12 residues. Here the CDR3 reads CASRSGYNEQFF. The CDR3 bases are TGTGCCAGTAGATCGGGATACAATGAGCAGTTCTTC.

The rearrangement joins TRBV5-8 to TRBJ2-7, with no clear D. The V gene's germline CDR1 is SGHTS and CDR2 YDEGEE. The CDR3 runs 12 residues. Trimming took 7 bases from V and 2 from J, leaving 10 bases between them. CDR3 region: CASVKGPYEQYF. CDR3 nucleotides: TGTGCCAGCGTAAAGGGCCCCTACGAGCAGTACTTC.

The chain uses TRBV18 and TRBJ2-5; 12 bases fit TRBD2. The DNA matches TRBJ2-7 better at its end, which makes the J call doubtful. Germline loops: CDR1 KGHSH, CDR2 LQKENI. The CDR3 is made up of 17 amino acids. CDR3 nucleotide sequence: TGTGCCAGCTCTCGACTAAGCACTAGCGGGAGGCGGTACGAGCAGTACTTC. Translation: CASSRLSTSGRRYEQYF.

The chain carries TRBV1 and TRBJ2-7; TRBD2, the table's D call, lacks a check against the DNA. TRBV1 is a recognized pseudogene. This CDR3 is 16 amino acids long. The CDR3 protein is CTSSQDLGSGAYEQYF. The CDR3 nucleotides read TGCACCAGCAGCCAAGATTTAGGTAGCGGCGCCTACGAGCAGTACTTC.